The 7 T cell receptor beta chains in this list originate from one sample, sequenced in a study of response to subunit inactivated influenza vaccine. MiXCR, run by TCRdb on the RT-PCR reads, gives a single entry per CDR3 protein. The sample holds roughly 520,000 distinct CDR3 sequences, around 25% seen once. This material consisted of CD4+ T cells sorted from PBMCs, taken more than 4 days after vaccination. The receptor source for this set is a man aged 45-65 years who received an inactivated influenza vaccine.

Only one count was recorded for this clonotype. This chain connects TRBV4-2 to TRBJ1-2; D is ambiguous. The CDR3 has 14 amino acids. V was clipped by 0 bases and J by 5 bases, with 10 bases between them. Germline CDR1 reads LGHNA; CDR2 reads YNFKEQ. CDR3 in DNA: TGTGCCAGCAGCCAAGATATATCCGAGTATGGCTACACCTTC. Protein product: CASSQDISEYGYTF.

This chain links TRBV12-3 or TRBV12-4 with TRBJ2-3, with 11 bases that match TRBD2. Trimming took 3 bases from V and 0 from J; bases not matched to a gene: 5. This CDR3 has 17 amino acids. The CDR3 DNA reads TGTGCCAGCAGTTTCGCTAGCGGGGGGACTAGCACAGATACGCAGTATTTT. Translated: CASSFASGGTSTDTQYF.

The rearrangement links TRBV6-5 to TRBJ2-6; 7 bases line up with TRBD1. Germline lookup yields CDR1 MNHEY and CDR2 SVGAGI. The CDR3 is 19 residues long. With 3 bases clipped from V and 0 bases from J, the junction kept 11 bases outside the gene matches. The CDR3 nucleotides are TGTGCCAGCAGTTATGGCCGGGACAGAGATACCTCTGGGGCCAACGTCCTGACTTTC. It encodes CASSYGRDRDTSGANVLTF.

CDR3 region: CASSPPRYRDPGSNEQFF. CDR3 nucleotide sequence: TGTGCCAGCAGTCCCCCCCGCTACCGGGACCCAGGATCCAATGAGCAGTTCTTC. The chain uses TRBV27 and TRBJ2-1; perhaps D is TRBD1 or TRBD2 (5 bases each). Germline V gene lookup returns CDR1 MNHEY and CDR2 SMNVEV (reference sequence). The CDR3 totals 18 residues. The ends were cut back, 5 bases at V and 6 bases at J, with 26 bases in the middle.

The CDR3 loop reads CAIKLASGRYEQYF. CDR3 nucleotides: TGTGCCATCAAATTAGCTAGTGGACGGTATGAGCAGTACTTC. The chain joins TRBV10-3 to TRBJ2-7, with D unclear. Germline-derived CDR1 and CDR2 are ENHRY and SYGVKD. The ends were cut back, 7 bases at V and 7 bases at J, with 20 bases in the middle. This CDR3 comprises 14 residues.

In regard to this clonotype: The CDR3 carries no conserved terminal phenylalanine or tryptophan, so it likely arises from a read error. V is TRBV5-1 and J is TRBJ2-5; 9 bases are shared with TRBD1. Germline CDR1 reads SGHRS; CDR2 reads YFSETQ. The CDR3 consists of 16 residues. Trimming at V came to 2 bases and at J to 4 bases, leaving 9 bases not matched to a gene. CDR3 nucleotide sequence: TGCGCCAGCAGCTTAGCCGGGACAGGGTCCCCAGAGACCCAGTACTTA. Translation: CASSLAGTGSPETQYL.

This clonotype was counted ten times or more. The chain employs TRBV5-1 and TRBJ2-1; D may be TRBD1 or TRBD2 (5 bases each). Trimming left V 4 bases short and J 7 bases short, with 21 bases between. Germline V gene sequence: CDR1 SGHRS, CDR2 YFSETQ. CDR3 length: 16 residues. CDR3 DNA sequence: TGCGCCAGCAGCGGGGGATTGGCGACAACGGGGAATGAGCAGTTCTTC. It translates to CASSGGLATTGNEQFF.